The TCR beta chain under discussion was sequenced for a study of blood T cell repertoires in COVID-19. Study summary: Sites in the United States, Italy and Spain provided acute and convalescent COVID-19 samples. T cells, B-cell-depleted T cells, or PBMCs supplied cDNA or gDNA.

V was trimmed by 1 base and J by 7 bases, leaving 9 bases between them. Germline V CDR1 and CDR2: SGHRS, YFSETQ. The CDR3 is made up of 14 amino acids. Authors' methods: Nucleated cell number was recorded as an estimate derived from reference gene primer amplification. Clones were sequenced by immunoSEQ multiplex PCR, and TCRdb holds only the in-frame ones, with some missing. That table furnishes V, J and clone size, whereas the DNA furnished D and trimming. The top ten clones hold roughly 3.7% of a sample with 150,000 to 200,000 clones, 88% of them seen once. Input material: peripheral blood. This receptor was identified in a woman in her 30s with acute or convalescent COVID-19. The chain employs TRBV5-1 and TRBJ1-6; D perhaps matches TRBD1 (5 bases). The CDR3 sequence: CASSLRQQNSPLHF. The CDR3 DNA is TGCGCCAGCAGCTTGCGACAGCAAAATTCACCCCTCCACTTT. Drawing the rest from reference TRBV5-1 and TRBJ1-6, the complete variable domain is KAGVTQTPRYLIKTRGQQVTLSCSPISGHRSVSWYQQTPGQGLQFLFEYFSETQRNKGNFPGRFSGRQFSNSRSEMNVSTLELGDSALYLCASSLRQQNSPLHFGNGTRLTVT.